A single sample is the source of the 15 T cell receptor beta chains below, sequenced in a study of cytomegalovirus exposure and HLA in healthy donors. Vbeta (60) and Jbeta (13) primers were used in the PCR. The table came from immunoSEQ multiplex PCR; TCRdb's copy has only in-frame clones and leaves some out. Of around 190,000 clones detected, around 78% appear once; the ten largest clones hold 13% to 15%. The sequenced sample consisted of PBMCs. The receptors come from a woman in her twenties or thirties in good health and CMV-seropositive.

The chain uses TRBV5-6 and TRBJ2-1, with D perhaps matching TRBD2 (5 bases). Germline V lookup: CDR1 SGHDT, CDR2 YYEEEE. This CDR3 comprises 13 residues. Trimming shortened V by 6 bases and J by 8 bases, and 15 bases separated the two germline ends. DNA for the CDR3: TGTGCCAGCATTCCCCGCTCCGGGGATGAGCAGTTCTTC. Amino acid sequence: CASIPRSGDEQFF.

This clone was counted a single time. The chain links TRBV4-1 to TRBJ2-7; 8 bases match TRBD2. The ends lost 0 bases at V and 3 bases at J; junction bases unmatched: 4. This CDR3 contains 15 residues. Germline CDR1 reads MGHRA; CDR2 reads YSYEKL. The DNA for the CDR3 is TGCGCCAGCAGCCAAGATCGGGGGGGAATCTACGAGCAGTACTTC. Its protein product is CASSQDRGGIYEQYF.

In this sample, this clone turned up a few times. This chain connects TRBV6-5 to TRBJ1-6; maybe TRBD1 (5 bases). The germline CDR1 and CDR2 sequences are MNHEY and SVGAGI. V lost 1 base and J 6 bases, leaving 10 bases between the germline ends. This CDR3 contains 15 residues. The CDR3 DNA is TGTGCCAGCAGTTACTGGAACAGGAGTAATTCACCCCTCCACTTT. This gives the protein CASSYWNRSNSPLHF.

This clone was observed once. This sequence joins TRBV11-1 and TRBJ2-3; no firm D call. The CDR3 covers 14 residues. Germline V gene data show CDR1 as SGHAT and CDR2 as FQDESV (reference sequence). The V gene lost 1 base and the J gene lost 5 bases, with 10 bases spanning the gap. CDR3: CASSLDSPQDTQYF. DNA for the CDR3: TGTGCCAGCAGCTTAGATAGCCCCCAAGATACGCAGTATTTT.

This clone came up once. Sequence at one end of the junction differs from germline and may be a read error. As DNA, the CDR3 is TGTGCCAGCAGGCCCACTAGCGGGAGCCCAGAGACCCGGTACTTC. Translated, it gives CASRPTSGSPETRYF. The chain is built from TRBV6-1 and TRBJ2-5; TRBD2 matches at 11 bases. This CDR3 is built from 15 residues. Germline V lookup: CDR1 MNHNS, CDR2 SASEGT.

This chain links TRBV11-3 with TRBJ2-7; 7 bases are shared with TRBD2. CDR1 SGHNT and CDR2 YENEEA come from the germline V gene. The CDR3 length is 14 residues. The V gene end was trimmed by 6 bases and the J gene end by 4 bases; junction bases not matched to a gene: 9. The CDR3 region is CASSMGPSGYEQYF. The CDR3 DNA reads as TGTGCCAGCAGTATGGGACCTAGCGGTTACGAGCAGTACTTC.

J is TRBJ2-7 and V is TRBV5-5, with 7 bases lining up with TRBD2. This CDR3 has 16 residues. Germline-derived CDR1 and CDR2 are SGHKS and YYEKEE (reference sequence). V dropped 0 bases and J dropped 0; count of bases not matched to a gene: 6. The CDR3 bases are TGTGCCAGCAGCTTGGCCTTAGCGGGTCTCTCCTACGAGCAGTACTTC. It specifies CASSLALAGLSYEQYF.

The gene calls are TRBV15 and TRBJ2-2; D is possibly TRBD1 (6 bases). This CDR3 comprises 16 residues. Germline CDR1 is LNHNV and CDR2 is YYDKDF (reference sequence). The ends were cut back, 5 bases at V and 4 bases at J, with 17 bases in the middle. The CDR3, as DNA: TGTGCCACCAGCCGGACAGCGGCCCCGAGCACCGGGGAGCTGTTTTTT. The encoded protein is CATSRTAAPSTGELFF.

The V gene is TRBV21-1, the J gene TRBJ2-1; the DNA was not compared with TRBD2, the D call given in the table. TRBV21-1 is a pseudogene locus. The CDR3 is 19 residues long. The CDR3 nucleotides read TGTGCCAGCAGCATGACTAGCGGGGGGGGAATTACTAGAGACAATGAGCAGTTCTTC. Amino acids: CASSMTSGGGITRDNEQFF.

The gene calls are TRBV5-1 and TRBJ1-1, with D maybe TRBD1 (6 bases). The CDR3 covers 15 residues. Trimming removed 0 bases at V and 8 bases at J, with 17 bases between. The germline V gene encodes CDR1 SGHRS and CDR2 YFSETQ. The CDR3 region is CASSLAGDITLEAFF. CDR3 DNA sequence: TGCGCCAGCAGCTTGGCAGGGGACATAACTCTAGAAGCTTTCTTT.

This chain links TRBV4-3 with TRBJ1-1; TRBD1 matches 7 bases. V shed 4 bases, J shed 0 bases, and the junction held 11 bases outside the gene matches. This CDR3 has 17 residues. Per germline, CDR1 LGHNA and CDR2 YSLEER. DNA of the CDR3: TGCGCCAGCAGCCTCGAGCCAGGGGGAAGGGTGAACACTGAAGCTTTCTTT. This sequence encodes CASSLEPGGRVNTEAFF.

DNA of the CDR3: TGTGCCACCAGCAGAGGATCCGGGACAGGGGATGAAAAACTGTTTTTT. The encoded protein is CATSRGSGTGDEKLFF. This chain connects TRBV15 to TRBJ1-4; 10 bases match TRBD1. CDR3 length: 16 amino acids. Germline loops: CDR1 LNHNV, CDR2 YYDKDF (reference sequence). V trimming: 1 base; J trimming: 6 bases; junction bases outside the gene matches: 5.

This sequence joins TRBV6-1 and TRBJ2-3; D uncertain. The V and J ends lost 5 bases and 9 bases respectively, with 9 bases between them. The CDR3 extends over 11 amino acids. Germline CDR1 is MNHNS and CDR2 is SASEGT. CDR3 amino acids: CASSPQSTQYF. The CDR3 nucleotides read TGTGCCAGCAGTCCCCAATCCACGCAGTATTTT.

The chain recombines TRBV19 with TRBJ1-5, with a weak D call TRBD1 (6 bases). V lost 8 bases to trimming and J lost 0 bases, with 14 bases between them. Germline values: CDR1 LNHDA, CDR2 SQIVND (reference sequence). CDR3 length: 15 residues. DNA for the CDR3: TGTGCCAGTCAGGACAGTCGTTATAGCAATCAGCCCCAGCATTTT. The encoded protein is CASQDSRYSNQPQHF.

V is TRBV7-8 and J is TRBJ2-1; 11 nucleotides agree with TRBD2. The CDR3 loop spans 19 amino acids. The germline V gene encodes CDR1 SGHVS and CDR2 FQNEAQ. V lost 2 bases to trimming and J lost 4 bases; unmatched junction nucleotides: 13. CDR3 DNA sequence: TGTGCCAGCAGCTTATGGGCTAGCGGGAGGTTAGAACAATACAATGAGCAGTTCTTC. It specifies CASSLWASGRLEQYNEQFF. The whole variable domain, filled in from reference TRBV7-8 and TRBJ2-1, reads GAGVSQSPRYKVAKRGQDVALRCDPISGHVSLFWYQQALGQGPEFLTYFQNEAQLDKSGLPSDRFFAERPEGSVSTLKIQRTQQEDSAVYLCASSLWASGRLEQYNEQFFGPGTRLTVL.